This is a list of T cell receptor beta chains from one sample in a study of blood T cells in healthy people across ages. TCRdb re-called the 5' RACE reads with MiXCR, one entry per CDR3 protein. The sample carries about 640,000 distinct CDR3 sequences, 35% to 50% recorded once. Material for sequencing was blood. The receptors shown here come from a man older than 75 in good health. CDR3s include the opening cysteine and the closing phenylalanine or tryptophan. A D gene is named only where the DNA matches it firmly. Size values are once, few and many counts, or a class for expanded clones, and some rows have none.

v_call	d_call	j_call	clone_size	cdr3_nt	cdr3_aa
TRBV25-1	-	TRBJ1-2	-	TGTGCCAGCAGTGTCAGGGCAATGAACGGCTACACCTTC	CASSVRAMNGYTF
TRBV7-6	TRBD1	TRBJ2-7	few	TGTGCCAGCAGTCCAGGGGACAGGGACTACGAGCAGTACTTC	CASSPGDRDYEQYF
TRBV7-9	-	TRBJ1-4	-	TGTGCCAGCAGCTTAGTAGGGAGGGATGAAAAACTGTTTTTT	CASSLVGRDEKLFF
TRBV3-1	-	TRBJ2-7	-	TGTGCCAGCAGCGCCAGGGGTGGTGACAATGAGCAGTACTTC	CASSARGGDNEQYF
TRBV5-1	-	TRBJ1-4	-	TGCGCCAGCAGCTCAACGTCCCCAGACGAAAAACTGTTTTTT	CASSSTSPDEKLFF
TRBV24-1	-	TRBJ2-1	-	TGTGCCACCAGTGATTTGAGGGGGGGCTCCTACAATGAGCAGTTCTTC	CATSDLRGGSYNEQFF
TRBV7-2	-	TRBJ2-5	-	TGTGCCAGCAGCCGGACAGCGGCTCAACAAGAGACCCAGTACTTC	CASSRTAAQQETQYF
TRBV15	-	TRBJ2-4	many	TGTGCCACCAGCAGAACCTCTGACAGAAAAAACATTCAGTACTTC	CATSRTSDRKNIQYF
TRBV6-2/TRBV6-3	TRBD1	TRBJ2-5	few	TGTGCCAGCAGTCACGGACAGGGGTTGGGGACCCAGTACTTC	CASSHGQGLGTQYF
TRBV7-2	TRBD1	TRBJ2-7	few	TGTGCCAGCAGCTTAGCCTCAGGGGGAGACTACGAGCAGTACTTC	CASSLASGGDYEQYF
TRBV6-6	-	TRBJ2-5	many	TGTGCCAGCAGCCTAGCTACCGAGACCCAGTACTTC	CASSLATETQYF
TRBV20-1	TRBD1	TRBJ2-3	-	TGCAGTGCTAGAATACTCTTGGACAGGGCTTCACACAGGACAGATACGCAGTATTTT	CSARILLDRASHRTDTQYF
TRBV6-2/TRBV6-3	TRBD2	TRBJ2-7	many	TGTGCCAGCAGTTCAGGACTAGCGGGAGGGCCACGCTCCTACGAGCAGTACTTC	CASSSGLAGGPRSYEQYF
TRBV19	TRBD1	TRBJ1-5	-	TGTGCCATCTCACAGGGGAGGGATCAGCCCCAGCATTTT	CAISQGRDQPQHF
TRBV7-2	-	TRBJ2-3	many	TGTGCCAGCAGCTTAGTAGGTCGGGGAGCTGCAGATACGCAGTATTTT	CASSLVGRGAADTQYF
TRBV20-1	TRBD2	TRBJ2-1	-	TGCAGTGCTACTACCGGGACTAGCCTCGATGAGCAGTTCTTC	CSATTGTSLDEQFF
TRBV28	TRBD1	TRBJ2-7	few	TGTGCCAGCAGTCCCGGGACAGGGGGCTCCGAGCAGTACTTC	CASSPGTGGSEQYF
TRBV4-3	-	TRBJ2-3	few	TGCGCCAGCAGCCAAGAGACCAGTCCGACAGATACGCAGTATTTT	CASSQETSPTDTQYF
TRBV25-1	-	TRBJ2-3	few	TGTGCCAGCACCATAGGGGGGACAGATACGCAGTATTTT	CASTIGGTDTQYF
TRBV19	TRBD1	TRBJ2-1	few	TGTGCCAGCGGGACAGGGGCGTACAATGAGCAGTTCTTC	CASGTGAYNEQFF
TRBV4-2	TRBD2	TRBJ2-1	few	TGTGCCAGCAGCCAAGATCTAGCGGGCTCGACCAGGGGTGAGCAGTTCTTC	CASSQDLAGSTRGEQFF
TRBV11-2	-	TRBJ2-2	-	TGTGCCAGCAGCTCAACTAGTTCCGGCACCGGGGAGCTGTTTTTT	CASSSTSSGTGELFF
TRBV6-1	-	TRBJ1-1	-	TGTGCCAGTTCATCGACGGCGAACACTGAAGCTTTCTTT	CASSSTANTEAFF
TRBV7-2	TRBD1	TRBJ2-7	-	TGTGCCAGCAGCCGGGGACAGGGGGTATCCTACGAGCAGTACTTC	CASSRGQGVSYEQYF
TRBV7-9	-	TRBJ2-5	-	TGTGCCAGCAGCCCCCCTGGGGCCCAAAGGGCTGAGCAGTACTTC	CASSPPGAQRAEQYF
TRBV2	-	TRBJ2-5	-	TGTGCCAGCAGTGAAGGTGGGACACCTCAAGAGACCCAGTACTTC	CASSEGGTPQETQYF
TRBV7-2	-	TRBJ2-5	-	TGTGCCAGCAGCCGGATCGGGGGAGGATACAATGAGCAGTACTTC	CASSRIGGGYNEQYF
TRBV7-8	TRBD1	TRBJ2-7	-	TGTGCCAGCAGCACGGGACAGGGGAGGCCGGTATCCTACGAGCAGTACTTC	CASSTGQGRPVSYEQYF
TRBV9	TRBD2	TRBJ2-1	-	TGTGCCAGCAGCGTAGATCCAGCGGGGGTCAATGAGCAGTTCTTC	CASSVDPAGVNEQFF
TRBV11-1	-	TRBJ2-7	-	TGTGCCAGCAGCTTAAACCGGGACCGGGACTACGAGCAGTACTTC	CASSLNRDRDYEQYF
TRBV12-3/TRBV12-4	-	TRBJ2-7	-	TGTGCCAGCAGTTTAGCGCCCAATACCTACGAGCAGTACTTC	CASSLAPNTYEQYF
TRBV21-1	-	TRBJ2-1	few	TGTGCCAGCAGCAAAGTACGTCGGGAGAGCAATGAGCAGTTCTTC	CASSKVRRESNEQFF
TRBV4-3	-	TRBJ2-1	few	TGCGCCAGCAGCCAAGAACGGACAGAAAGAAAGCAGTTCTTC	CASSQERTERKQFF
TRBV5-8	TRBD1	TRBJ2-3	-	TGTGCCAGCAGCGAAGGGACAGGGGCTCGCGCAGATACGCAGTATTTT	CASSEGTGARADTQYF
TRBV7-2	-	TRBJ2-7	-	TGTGCCAACAGCATCGACACATCCTACGAGCAGTACTTC	CANSIDTSYEQYF
TRBV7-2	-	TRBJ1-6	few	TGTGCCAGCAGCCTATGGAAAATAGAATCACCCCTCCACTTT	CASSLWKIESPLHF
TRBV2	-	TRBJ1-6	-	TGTGCCAGCAGGTTAAGGACAGTGGGAGAAGGTGGCCTCCACTTT	CASRLRTVGEGGLHF
TRBV29-1	-	TRBJ2-1	-	TGCAGCGCCCACGGACAGACTGGATACAATGAGCAGTTCTTC	CSAHGQTGYNEQFF
TRBV4-1	-	TRBJ1-2	-	TGCGCCAGCAGCCAAGAAACAGGGCTGGCCTATGGCTACACCTTC	CASSQETGLAYGYTF
TRBV18	-	TRBJ2-7	-	TGTGCCAGCTCACAGGGGGTCGACGCCTACGAGCAGTACTTC	CASSQGVDAYEQYF
TRBV29-1	TRBD1	TRBJ2-7	-	TGCAGCGTTCTCAGATTACAGGGGATCAGGTACGAGCAGTACTTC	CSVLRLQGIRYEQYF
TRBV10-3	-	TRBJ1-1	few	TGTGCCATCAGTGAATTGGAGGGTTCTGAAGCTTTCTTT	CAISELEGSEAFF
TRBV27	TRBD2	TRBJ2-3	-	TGTGCCAGTAGGTATTTAGCGGGAGAAGGAGATACGCAGTATTTT	CASRYLAGEGDTQYF
TRBV3-1	-	TRBJ2-5	few	TGTGCCAGCAGCCAATCGGCTATCTCGGGGTTGGTCCAGTACTTC	CASSQSAISGLVQYF
TRBV12-3/TRBV12-4	TRBD2	TRBJ2-1	-	TGTGCCAGCACCCCGGGGGGATCCTACAATGAGCAGTTCTTC	CASTPGGSYNEQFF
TRBV20-1	TRBD1	TRBJ2-7	few	TGCAGTGCTGAAACCGGGACAGGGGTCCACGAGCAGTACTTC	CSAETGTGVHEQYF
TRBV4-3	TRBD1	TRBJ1-6	few	TGCGCCAGCAGCCAACAGCCCCGGACCGGGACAGCTTATTCACCCCTCCACTTT	CASSQQPRTGTAYSPLHF
TRBV9	TRBD1	TRBJ1-1	many	TGTGCCAGCAGCGACGGGACAGGGGTTACCACTGAAGCTTTCTTT	CASSDGTGVTTEAFF
TRBV27	TRBD2	TRBJ2-7	-	TGTGCCAGCAGTCACCACCGCGGGACTAGCGGGGTAAACTCCTACGAGCAGTACTTC	CASSHHRGTSGVNSYEQYF
TRBV5-6	TRBD2	TRBJ2-3	-	TGTGCCAGCAGCTTAGCCGGACTAGCGGGGGATAAGCAGTATTTT	CASSLAGLAGDKQYF
TRBV7-2	TRBD2	TRBJ2-1	-	TGTGCCAGCAGCTTAAGCGGGGCTAGCGGGACCAATGAGCAGTTCTTC	CASSLSGASGTNEQFF
TRBV7-8	-	TRBJ2-1	few	TGTGCCAGCAGCTTAGCTGGTTCGGCAAGCTCTCTCAATGAGCAGTTCTTC	CASSLAGSASSLNEQFF
TRBV6-1	-	TRBJ2-5	-	TGTGCCAGCAGTGAAGGGCCAAGAACCCCGAAGACCCAGTACTTC	CASSEGPRTPKTQYF